This passage covers 23 T cell receptor beta chains from one sample sequenced in a study of early T cells in non-severe SARS-CoV-2 infection. Each CDR3 protein is one row after TCRdb ran MiXCR on the 5' RACE reads. Of about 90,000 distinct CDR3 sequences in the sample, under 15% are singletons; the top ten hold 6.5% to 8.5%. The sequenced material came from whole blood. These receptors were obtained from an adult who was a healthcare worker with PCR-confirmed SARS-CoV-2 infection or an uninfected control (not recorded which).

This clonotype has only one observation. V is TRBV19 and J is TRBJ2-6; a weak D match, TRBD1 (5 bases). The CDR3 is 16 amino acids. V lost 5 bases to trimming and J lost 0 bases, with 11 bases between them. Germline CDR1 reads LNHDA; CDR2 reads SQIVND (reference sequence). CDR3 sequence (DNA): TGTGCCAGTAGTGGCAGGGCCCACTCTGGGGCCAACGTCCTGACTTTC. This translates into CASSGRAHSGANVLTF.

This clonotype was detected a few times. The chain links TRBV14 to TRBJ1-3; D possibly corresponds to TRBD1 (6 bases). Germline values: CDR1 SGHDN, CDR2 FVKESK. The CDR3 has 17 amino acids. Deletions cut 2 bases from V and 0 bases from J, with 14 bases between. This CDR3 reads CASSQPWDTRSGNTIYF. DNA of the CDR3: TGTGCCAGCAGCCAACCTTGGGACACCCGCTCTGGAAACACCATATATTTT.

The chain couples TRBV30 to TRBJ1-4; no clear D. CDR3 size: 14 residues. The V and J ends lost 3 bases and 5 bases respectively, with 13 bases between them. Per germline, CDR1 GTSNPN and CDR2 SVGIG (reference sequence). The CDR3 spells CAWRDPPRNEKLFF. The CDR3, as DNA: TGTGCCTGGAGGGATCCGCCAAGGAATGAAAAACTGTTTTTT. Supplemented by reference TRBV30 and TRBJ1-4, the full variable domain reads SQTIHQWPATLVQPVGSPLSLECTVEGTSNPNLYWYRQAAGRGLQLLFYSVGIGQISSEVPQNLSASRPQDRQFILSSKKLLLSDSGFYLCAWRDPPRNEKLFFGSGTQLSVL.

This clonotype was observed a few times. The CDR3: CAGARGADTEAFF. In DNA form, the CDR3 reads TGTGCCGGGGCACGGGGGGCTGACACTGAAGCTTTCTTT. The rearrangement uses TRBV6-1 and TRBJ1-1; a possible D gene is TRBD1 (6 bases). Per the germline V gene, CDR1 is MNHNS and CDR2 is SASEGT. The V end lost 11 bases, the J end lost 3 bases, and 16 bases lay between the germline ends. This CDR3 comprises 13 residues.

This clonotype was observed a handful of times. The chain carries TRBV4-2 and TRBJ2-2; 8 nucleotides match TRBD2. CDR3 length: 18 residues. With 0 bases clipped from V and 0 bases from J, the junction kept 6 bases outside the gene matches. Germline CDR1 LGHNA, CDR2 YNFKEQ. CDR3 DNA: TGTGCCAGCAGCCAAGATCCCCCGGGAGGGCCGAACACCGGGGAGCTGTTTTTT. It is translated as CASSQDPPGGPNTGELFF.

V and J are TRBV29-1 and TRBJ1-2, with 8 bases matching TRBD1. Unmatched junction bases numbered 6, after V lost 5 bases and J lost 4 bases. The CDR3 extends over 13 amino acids. The germline CDR1 and CDR2 sequences are SQVTM and ANQGSEA. For the CDR3, the DNA is TGCAGCGTTCCCCAGGGGGCTGTCTATGGCTACACCTTC. Its translation: CSVPQGAVYGYTF. The full variable domain, rest sourced from reference TRBV29-1 and TRBJ1-2, is SAVISQKPSRDICQRGTSLTIQCQVDSQVTMMFWYRQQPGQSLTLIATANQGSEATYESGFVIDKFPISRPNLTFSTLTVSNMSPEDSSIYLCSVPQGAVYGYTFGSGTRLTVV.

In its sample, this clonotype was seen a few times. The V gene is TRBV12-3 or TRBV12-4, the J gene TRBJ1-3; D gene uncertain. The CDR3 contains 14 residues. Trimming cost V 6 bases and J 0 bases, with 9 bases left between them. CDR3 bases: TGTGCCAGCAGCCCGTCGGTCTCTGGAAACACCATATATTTT. This codes for CASSPSVSGNTIYF.

This clonotype was seen a handful of times. The chain recombines TRBV12-3 or TRBV12-4 with TRBJ2-5; TRBD2 aligns across 10 bases. The J segment lost 4 bases and the V segment lost 6 bases, leaving 2 bases of the junction unmatched. This CDR3 has 13 amino acids. CDR3 bases: TGTGCCAGCAGGCTAGCGGGAGTAGAGACCCAGTACTTC. This translates into CASRLAGVETQYF.

This clonotype was detected a few times. The rearrangement links TRBV11-2 to TRBJ2-7; 13 bases align to TRBD2. The V segment lost 8 bases and the J segment 2 bases; nucleotides outside the gene matches: 9. The CDR3 totals 16 residues. The germline V gene encodes CDR1 SGHAT and CDR2 FQNNGV. DNA for the CDR3: TGTGCCAGCTGGGGACTAGCGGGGTTACCGACCTACGAGCAGTACTTC. Amino acids: CASWGLAGLPTYEQYF.

This clonotype was seen a few times. V is TRBV5-1 and J is TRBJ2-1; D gene ambiguous. Germline loops: CDR1 SGHRS, CDR2 YFSETQ. The CDR3 loop spans 15 amino acids. V gave up 4 bases and J gave up 0 bases, with 11 bases separating them. The CDR3 DNA sequence: TGCGCCAGCAGCGCGAAATCGAGCTCCTACAATGAGCAGTTCTTC. It encodes CASSAKSSSYNEQFF.

This clonotype was seen a few times. The chain joins TRBV29-1 to TRBJ1-4; 11 positions match TRBD1. The CDR3 contains 12 residues. V was clipped by 6 bases and J by 7 bases; unmatched bases: 1. CDR1 SQVTM and CDR2 ANQGSEA come from the germline V gene. CDR3 nucleotide sequence: TGCAGCGTCGGGACAGGGGGTGAAAAACTGTTTTTT. Translation: CSVGTGGEKLFF. The full variable domain, its missing parts supplied by reference TRBV29-1 and TRBJ1-4, is SAVISQKPSRDICQRGTSLTIQCQVDSQVTMMFWYRQQPGQSLTLIATANQGSEATYESGFVIDKFPISRPNLTFSTLTVSNMSPEDSSIYLCSVGTGGEKLFFGSGTQLSVL.

A few counts support this clonotype. This rearrangement joins TRBV20-1 to TRBJ2-5, with 9 bases that match TRBD2. This CDR3 is 16 amino acids long. The ends lost 3 bases at V and 2 bases at J; junction bases unmatched: 10. Germline values: CDR1 DFQATT, CDR2 SNEGSKA (reference sequence). DNA of the CDR3: TGCAGTGCTAGTGAGGTTCTAGCGGGGTTACAAGAGACCCAGTACTTC. Translated: CSASEVLAGLQETQYF.

This clonotype was seen a handful of times. The chain combines TRBV3-1 with TRBJ2-7; the D gene is possibly TRBD2 (6 bases). The CDR3 length is 12 residues. CDR1 is LGHDT, CDR2 YNNKEL, per germline (reference sequence). Trimming shortened V by 5 bases and J by 5 bases, and 10 bases separated the two germline ends. CDR3 residues: CASSYGSHEQYF. The DNA for the CDR3 is TGTGCCAGCAGCTACGGGAGTCACGAGCAGTACTTC.

This clonotype was counted a few times. The gene calls are TRBV29-1 and TRBJ2-1; TRBD2 matches at 8 bases. The CDR3 sequence is 13 residues long. J gave up 5 bases and V 7 bases, and 7 bases lay outside the gene matches. Germline V gene data show CDR1 as SQVTM and CDR2 as ANQGSEA. The CDR3 DNA follows: TGCAGCGGAGGAGCGGGAGTAAACAATGAGCAGTTCTTC. Encoded protein: CSGGAGVNNEQFF.

This clonotype was counted between two and nine times. The V gene is TRBV12-3 or TRBV12-4, the J gene TRBJ1-1; D is perhaps TRBD1 (5 bases). V lost 8 bases and J 1 base, leaving 14 bases between the germline ends. The CDR3 is 14 amino acids. The CDR3 reads CASGLRGRNTEAFF. CDR3 nucleotide sequence: TGTGCCAGCGGACTGCGGGGCCGGAACACTGAAGCTTTCTTT.

V gene TRBV5-1 combines with J gene TRBJ2-5; TRBD2 agrees at 14 bases. This CDR3 has 16 residues. Germline V gene sequence: CDR1 SGHRS, CDR2 YFSETQ. V dropped 3 bases and J dropped 5; count of bases not matched to a gene: 6. The CDR3, as DNA: TGCGCCAGCAGCTCAACCGGGACTAGCGGGAGTGAGACCCAGTACTTC. Amino acids: CASSSTGTSGSETQYF.

This chain uses TRBV7-9 with TRBJ2-2; no clear D. From germline, CDR1 is SEHNR and CDR2 FQNEAQ (reference sequence). CDR3 length: 16 amino acids. Trimming removed 7 bases at V and 2 bases at J, with 17 bases between. The CDR3 region has the DNA TGTGCCAGCATCATAGGACGGTCGCCAAACACCGGGGAGCTGTTTTTT. Translation: CASIIGRSPNTGELFF.

The chain joins TRBV28 to TRBJ2-1, with D perhaps TRBD2 (5 bases). V lost 6 bases and J lost 5, with 17 bases in between. Germline loops: CDR1 MDHEN, CDR2 SYDVKM. This CDR3 has 15 residues. CDR3: CASSPPRGIDNEQFF. The CDR3 DNA reads TGTGCCAGCAGCCCCCCCCGGGGAATAGACAATGAGCAGTTCTTC.

This clonotype was observed many times. The chain joins TRBV20-1 to TRBJ1-6; the D gene is possibly TRBD1 (5 bases). V dropped 1 base and J dropped 8 bases, with 15 bases sitting between them. Germline values: CDR1 DFQATT, CDR2 SNEGSKA (reference sequence). The CDR3 has 15 residues. The DNA of the CDR3 is TGCAGTGCTAGAGTTTCGACAGTTTTTGATTCACCCCTCCACTTT. Protein: CSARVSTVFDSPLHF.

The rearrangement joins TRBV12-3 or TRBV12-4 to TRBJ2-1; 13 bases align to TRBD2. The CDR3 has 17 amino acids. Trimming cost V 7 bases and J 7 bases; bases outside gene matches: 13. This CDR3 is CASIARRTSGSYNEQFF. As DNA, the CDR3 is TGTGCCAGCATCGCACGCAGGACTAGCGGGAGCTATAATGAGCAGTTCTTC.

The sample holds many counts of this clonotype. The J gene is TRBJ1-1, the V gene TRBV29-1, with TRBD1 as a possible D gene (6 bases). The V gene's germline CDR1 is SQVTM and CDR2 ANQGSEA. The V and J ends lost 2 bases and 3 bases respectively, with 13 bases between them. This CDR3 comprises 14 residues. The CDR3 region has the DNA TGCAGCGTTGAACGAGACAGGTGGGACACTGAAGCTTTCTTT. Protein sequence: CSVERDRWDTEAFF.

The chain uses TRBV5-1 and TRBJ1-2; D uncertain. V lost 4 bases and J 4 bases, leaving 11 bases between the germline ends. This CDR3 contains 13 residues. Germline V lookup: CDR1 SGHRS, CDR2 YFSETQ. The CDR3 here is CASSTGGSYGYTF. DNA of the CDR3: TGCGCCAGCAGCACCGGTGGGAGCTATGGCTACACCTTC.

The chain uses TRBV4-2 and TRBJ1-6; D uncertain. The CDR3 runs to 12 residues. The V and J ends lost 0 bases and 8 bases respectively, with 2 bases between them. Germline CDR1 LGHNA, CDR2 YNFKEQ. The CDR3, as DNA: TGTGCCAGCAGCCAAGATGATTCACCCCTCCACTTT. Protein sequence: CASSQDDSPLHF.